These 7 T cell receptor beta chains were sequenced from one sample in a study of cytomegalovirus exposure and HLA in healthy donors. The PCR contained 60 Vbeta and 13 Jbeta primers. This table comes from immunoSEQ multiplex PCR, and its TCRdb copy is limited to in-frame clones, with some not included. This listing includes fewer than 100,000 clones. Material: PBMCs. These receptors were obtained from a man aged 50 to 60 in good health and CMV-seronegative.

This chain uses TRBV2 with TRBJ2-7; 11 bases line up with TRBD1. The germline V gene has CDR1 SNHLY and CDR2 FYNNEI. V gave up 6 bases and J gave up 4 bases; unmatched junction bases: 8. This CDR3 spans 15 amino acids. The CDR3 region has the DNA TGTGCCAGCAGGGCCGGGACAGGGGGTACGTACGAGCAGTACTTC. The encoded protein is CASRAGTGGTYEQYF.

The V and J genes are TRBV6-1 and TRBJ2-5; 7 bases are a match to TRBD1. This CDR3 spans 14 amino acids. V trimming: 2 bases; J trimming: 1 base; junction bases outside the gene matches: 1. Germline V gene lookup returns CDR1 MNHNS and CDR2 SASEGT. CDR3 in amino acids: CASSEHRGQETQYF. The DNA for the CDR3 is TGTGCCAGCAGTGAACACAGGGGCCAAGAGACCCAGTACTTC.

The rearrangement uses TRBV5-4 and TRBJ2-5, with TRBD2 as a possible D gene (5 bases). CDR3 length equals 12 residues. V was pared by 4 bases and J by 5 bases, with 9 bases between. Germline assignment: CDR1 SGHNT and CDR2 YYREEE (reference sequence). The CDR3 DNA sequence: TGTGCCAGCAGCGCCACGGGGGAGACCCAGTACTTC. Amino acid sequence: CASSATGETQYF.

The J gene is TRBJ1-3, the V gene TRBV7-8; 8 positions match TRBD1. V lost 5 bases to trimming and J lost 4 bases; unmatched junction nucleotides: 10. Germline V lookup: CDR1 SGHVS, CDR2 FQNEAQ. The CDR3 extends over 16 amino acids. As DNA, the CDR3 is TGTGCCAGCAGCCGAACCCGGACAGGGTTCGGAAACACCATATATTTT. Encoded protein: CASSRTRTGFGNTIYF.

The chain has TRBV30 and TRBJ1-2, with D maybe TRBD1 (5 bases). The CDR3 runs 12 residues. The germline V gene has CDR1 GTSNPN and CDR2 SVGIG (reference sequence). V shed 0 bases and J shed 7 bases, with 9 bases lying between them. This CDR3 reads CAWSVLGGGYTF. As DNA, the CDR3 is TGTGCCTGGAGTGTTCTGGGGGGTGGCTACACCTTC.

CDR3 sequence (DNA): TGTGCCAGCAGTCCCCCTGTAAACACCGGGGAGCTGTTTTTT. Amino acid sequence: CASSPPVNTGELFF. This rearrangement joins TRBV28 to TRBJ2-2; D is uncertain. Deletions cut 5 bases from V and 2 bases from J, with 9 bases between. The germline V gene has CDR1 MDHEN and CDR2 SYDVKM. CDR3 length equals 14 residues.

V gene TRBV28 combines with J gene TRBJ2-7; D is undetermined. The V end was cut by 4 bases, the J end by 0 bases, with 10 bases between. The CDR3 loop spans 14 amino acids. CDR1 and CDR2 from the germline V gene are MDHEN and SYDVKM. The CDR3 is CASSYVESSYEQYF. The CDR3 DNA sequence: TGTGCCAGCAGTTACGTGGAGAGCTCCTACGAGCAGTACTTC.